The 10 T cell receptor beta chains presented below share a single source sample, sequenced in a study of cytomegalovirus exposure and HLA in healthy donors (dated 2017 in TCRdb). Library creation used the immunoSEQ multiplex PCR assay. For the multiplex PCR, a mixture combining 60 forward primers for TCR Vbeta segments and 13 reverse primers for TCR Jbeta segments was used. Sourced from immuneACCESS, this table was stored by TCRdb with only in-frame sequences that have V and J called. A share of the clones is absent; for the studies checked, an unresolved V gene accounts for under half, and the remainder has no known explanation. For this sample there are roughly 98,000 clones; around 77% appear just once. The ten largest clones represent around 3.5% of the sample. The specimen sequenced was PBMCs. The source is a man aged 35 to 55 in good health and CMV-seronegative.

This clone was seen a handful of times. V is TRBV6-1 and J is TRBJ1-6; 7 bases line up with TRBD1. V shed 6 bases and J 8 bases; nucleotides not matched to a gene: 7. CDR3 size: 14 residues. Per germline, CDR1 MNHNS and CDR2 SASEGT. The chain's CDR3 is CASSPGGGDSPLHF. Here the CDR3 DNA reads TGTGCCAGCAGCCCCGGAGGGGGCGATTCACCCCTCCACTTT.

The rearrangement joins TRBV15 to TRBJ2-7; 9 nucleotides line up with TRBD1. V lost 1 base and J lost 2; bases outside the gene matches: 6. The CDR3 runs to 16 residues. Germline V CDR1 and CDR2: LNHNV, YYDKDF (reference sequence). The CDR3 loop is CATSRGGQGGTYEQYF. The CDR3 DNA reads as TGTGCCACCAGCAGAGGGGGACAGGGAGGAACCTACGAGCAGTACTTC.

The chain has TRBV28 and TRBJ2-7, with TRBD1 as a possible D gene (7 bases). V dropped 7 bases and J dropped 1 base, with 20 bases sitting between them. The CDR3 loop spans 16 amino acids. CDR1 and CDR2 from the germline V gene are MDHEN and SYDVKM. Here the CDR3 DNA reads TGTGCCAGCACTCGAGGTGGAGGGGGCAAGTCCTACGAGCAGTACTTC. It codes for CASTRGGGGKSYEQYF. The full variable domain, with the rest looked up from reference TRBV28 and TRBJ2-7, is DVKVTQSSRYLVKRTGEKVFLECVQDMDHENMFWYRQDPGLGLRLIYFSYDVKMKEKGDIPEGYSVSREKKERFSLILESASTNQTSMYLCASTRGGGGKSYEQYFGPGTRLTVT.

This clone was picked up a small number of times. The chain carries TRBV11-1 and TRBJ2-7; D possibly corresponds to TRBD1 (5 bases). The V end was cut by 4 bases, the J end by 5 bases, with 21 bases between. CDR3 size: 16 residues. Per the germline V gene, CDR1 is SGHAT and CDR2 is FQDESV (reference sequence). CDR3 sequence reads: CASSSSAGHLGNEQYF. CDR3 DNA sequence: TGTGCCAGCAGCTCCTCTGCCGGACATTTGGGTAACGAGCAGTACTTC.

In this sample, this clone turned up a few times. The CDR3 nucleotides are TGTGCCAGCAGCGAGACAGGAACCTATTCACCCCTCCACTTT. Its translation: CASSETGTYSPLHF. The chain links TRBV28 to TRBJ1-6; a weak D match, TRBD1 (6 bases). The CDR3 runs 14 residues. Trimming shortened V by 6 bases and J by 8 bases, and 14 bases separated the two germline ends. Germline CDR1 MDHEN, CDR2 SYDVKM.

The rearrangement uses TRBV30 and TRBJ2-3; perhaps TRBD1 as D (5 bases). V lost 2 bases, J lost 1 base, and 22 bases lay in between. Germline assignment: CDR1 GTSNPN and CDR2 SVGIG (reference sequence). The CDR3 spans 18 residues. CDR3 nucleotide sequence: TGTGCCTGGAGTTCATCTTGGATAGGCAGGGCGGGCACAGATACGCAGTATTTT. This translates into CAWSSSWIGRAGTDTQYF.

On this clone itself: One end of the junction varies from germline; a read error may be responsible. The chain uses TRBV28 and TRBJ1-2; 10 bases map to TRBD1. In germline, CDR1 is MDHEN, CDR2 SYDVKM. This CDR3 comprises 13 residues. As DNA, the CDR3 is TGTGCCAGCAGACGTACTCCACGGGACAGGGGTTCCTTC. It yields the protein CASRRTPRDRGSF.

The chain is built from TRBV25-1 and TRBJ1-6, with no clear D. In germline, CDR1 is MGHDK, CDR2 SYGVNS. V lost 6 bases to trimming and J lost 3 bases, with 9 bases between them. The CDR3 contains 14 residues. CDR3 sequence reads: CASRAPNYNSPLHF. The CDR3 DNA reads TGTGCCAGCAGGGCACCGAACTATAATTCACCCCTCCACTTT.

This chain joins TRBV19 and TRBJ2-2, with 7 bases aligning to TRBD2. The CDR3 contains 16 residues. Losses at the gene ends were 5 bases for V and 1 base for J; bases not matched to a gene: 7. In germline, CDR1 is LNHDA, CDR2 SQIVND (reference sequence). CDR3 bases: TGTGCCAGTAGTCTAATAGCGGGCTGGAACACCGGGGAGCTGTTTTTT. Translated, it gives CASSLIAGWNTGELFF.

The genes are TRBV30 and TRBJ2-7; the match to TRBD1 covers 8 bases. CDR3 size: 13 residues. The germline CDR1 and CDR2 sequences are GTSNPN and SVGIG (reference sequence). Unmatched junction bases numbered 2, after V lost 3 bases and J lost 1 base. The CDR3 nucleotides are TGTGCCTGGAGGGACAGGGCATCCTACGAGCAGTACTTC. This gives the protein CAWRDRASYEQYF.